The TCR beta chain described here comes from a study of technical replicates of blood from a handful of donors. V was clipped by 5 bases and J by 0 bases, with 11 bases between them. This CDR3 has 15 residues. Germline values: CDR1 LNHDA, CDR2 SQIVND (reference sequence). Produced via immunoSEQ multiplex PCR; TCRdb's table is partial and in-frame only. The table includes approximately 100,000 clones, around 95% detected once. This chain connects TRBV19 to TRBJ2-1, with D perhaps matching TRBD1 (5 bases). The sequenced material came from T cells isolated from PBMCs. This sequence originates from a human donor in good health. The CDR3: CASSPRQSSYNEQFF. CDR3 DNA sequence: TGTGCCAGTAGTCCCAGACAGAGCTCCTACAATGAGCAGTTCTTC.